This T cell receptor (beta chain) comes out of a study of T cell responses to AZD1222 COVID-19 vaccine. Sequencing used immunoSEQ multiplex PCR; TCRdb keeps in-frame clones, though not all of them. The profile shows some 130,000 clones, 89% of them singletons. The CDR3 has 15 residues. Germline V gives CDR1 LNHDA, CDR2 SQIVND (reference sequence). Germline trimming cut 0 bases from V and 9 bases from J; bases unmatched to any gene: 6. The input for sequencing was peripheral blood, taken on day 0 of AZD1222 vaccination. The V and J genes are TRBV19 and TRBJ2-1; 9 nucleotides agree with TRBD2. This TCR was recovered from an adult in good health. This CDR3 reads CASSIDGTSYGEQFF. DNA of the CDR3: TGTGCCAGTAGTATAGATGGGACTAGCTACGGTGAGCAGTTCTTC.